These 18 T cell receptor beta chains were all obtained from the same sample, sequenced in a study of CD8 T cells in Susac syndrome. Reverse transcription of about 0.5 to 1 ug RNA used random hexamers. From the immunoSEQ multiplex PCR reads, TCRdb called clonotypes with MiXCR, one entry per CDR3 protein. The sample records about 130,000 distinct CDR3 sequences, about 94% being singletons. Sequencing used CD4+ T cells from PBMCs. The source of these receptors is a human donor in good health.

The chain joins TRBV2 to TRBJ2-2; 9 nucleotides match TRBD2. After removal of 2 bases from V and 7 bases from J, the junction contained 8 bases not matched to a gene. This CDR3 has 16 residues. Germline CDR1 and CDR2: SNHLY and FYNNEI. This CDR3 reads CASSERGSGSIGELFF. DNA for the CDR3: TGTGCCAGCAGTGAAAGAGGTAGCGGGAGTATCGGGGAGCTGTTTTTT. Based on the CDR3 plus reference TRBV2 and TRBJ2-2, the full variable domain is EPEVTQTPSHQVTQMGQEVILRCVPISNHLYFYWYRQILGQKVEFLVSFYNNEISEKSEIFDDQFSVERPDGSNFTLKIRSTKLEDSAMYFCASSERGSGSIGELFFGEGSRLTVL.

This chain joins TRBV5-1 and TRBJ1-2, with D possibly matching TRBD1 (6 bases). This CDR3 region has 15 residues. With 4 bases removed from V and 0 bases from J, the gap between germline ends came to 13 bases. Germline values: CDR1 SGHRS, CDR2 YFSETQ. CDR3 nucleotide sequence: TGCGCCAGCAGCCGGGACACCTCATCTAACTATGGCTACACCTTC. It codes for CASSRDTSSNYGYTF.

This clonotype was detected once. V usage is TRBV7-2 and J usage is TRBJ1-1; D is possibly TRBD1 (6 bases). Per germline, CDR1 SGHTA and CDR2 FQGNSA. This CDR3 spans 13 amino acids. V lost 10 bases, J lost 0 bases, and 12 bases lay in between. The DNA for the CDR3 is TGTGCCATCTCAGGACAGATGAACACTGAAGCTTTCTTT. This sequence encodes CAISGQMNTEAFF. The full variable domain, completed using reference TRBV7-2 and TRBJ1-1, is GAGVSQSPSNKVTEKGKDVELRCDPISGHTALYWYRQSLGQGLEFLIYFQGNSAPDKSGLPSDRFSAERTGGSVSTLTIQRTQQEDSAVYLCAISGQMNTEAFFGQGTRLTVV.

The chain combines TRBV20-1 with TRBJ2-1; possibly TRBD2 for D (5 bases). The CDR3 consists of 16 residues. In germline, CDR1 is DFQATT, CDR2 SNEGSKA (reference sequence). Trimming took off 0 bases at V and 4 bases at J, with 16 bases between the two ends. In nucleotides, the CDR3 is TGCAGTGCTAGAGATCGCCGGGGTGGCCCTTACAATGAGCAGTTCTTC. It encodes CSARDRRGGPYNEQFF.

The CDR3 spells CASSLTFGGSYNEQFF. The CDR3 nucleotides read TGTGCCAGCAGCTTGACCTTTGGGGGCTCCTACAATGAGCAGTTCTTC. This chain joins TRBV7-2 and TRBJ2-1; D could derive from TRBD1 or TRBD2 (5 bases each). This CDR3 is 16 amino acids long. V gave up 3 bases and J gave up 0 bases, with 12 bases separating them. Germline V gene data show CDR1 as SGHTA and CDR2 as FQGNSA.

The chain combines TRBV7-9 with TRBJ1-2, with 8 bases lining up with TRBD1. The germline gives CDR1 SEHNR, CDR2 FQNEAQ (reference sequence). Trimming took 3 bases from V and 8 from J; bases not matched to a gene: 5. This CDR3 comprises 13 residues. The CDR3 DNA follows: TGTGCCAGCAGCTTGGACAGGGATCAGGGCTACACCTTC. It translates to CASSLDRDQGYTF.

The chain employs TRBV7-2 and TRBJ2-2, with 10 bases identical to TRBD2. J lost 2 bases, V lost 1 base, and 4 bases had no gene match. The CDR3 length is 17 residues. Germline V gene lookup returns CDR1 SGHTA and CDR2 FQGNSA. CDR3 residues: CASSLVTSGINTGELFF. In DNA, the CDR3 is TGTGCCAGCAGCTTAGTAACTAGCGGGATTAACACCGGGGAGCTGTTTTTT.

This clonotype was observed a single time. The V gene is TRBV3-1, the J gene TRBJ1-1; D may be TRBD1 (6 bases). CDR3 length: 17 residues. Trimming removed 4 bases at V and 10 bases at J, with 28 bases between. Per germline, CDR1 LGHDT and CDR2 YNNKEL (reference sequence). The CDR3 DNA reads as TGTGCCAGCAGCCCGCTTAGGGGGAATCGTGGGGACGCGGTAGCTTTCTTT. Amino acids: CASSPLRGNRGDAVAFF.

The rearrangement joins TRBV19 to TRBJ2-7, with D perhaps matching TRBD1 (5 bases). Germline loops: CDR1 LNHDA, CDR2 SQIVND (reference sequence). The CDR3 extends over 14 amino acids. Trimming took 5 bases from V and 3 from J, leaving 14 bases between them. The CDR3 is CASSRRYRNYEQYF. The CDR3 bases are TGTGCCAGTAGTCGTAGGTACAGGAACTACGAGCAGTACTTC. The full variable domain, completed using reference TRBV19 and TRBJ2-7, is DGGITQSPKYLFRKEGQNVTLSCEQNLNHDAMYWYRQDPGQGLRLIYYSQIVNDFQKGDIAEGYSVSREKKESFPLTVTSAQKNPTAFYLCASSRRYRNYEQYFGPGTRLTVT.

The chain is built from TRBV4-3 and TRBJ2-5, with 8 bases identical to TRBD2. V was pared by 0 bases and J by 7 bases, with 16 bases of the junction left unmatched. Germline lookup yields CDR1 LGHNA and CDR2 YSLEER. The CDR3 sequence is 18 residues long. The CDR3 coding sequence is TGCGCCAGCAGCCAAGAACTCTTTAATCGTCGCAGCGGGGGGACCCAGTACTTC. Its protein product is CASSQELFNRRSGGTQYF.

V is TRBV20-1 and J is TRBJ1-3, with D possibly TRBD1 on 5 matching bases. CDR1 DFQATT and CDR2 SNEGSKA come from the germline V gene (reference sequence). The V gene lost 2 bases and the J gene lost 1 base, with 12 bases spanning the gap. This CDR3 region has 15 residues. CDR3 bases: TGCAGTGCTAGATCAACCGGGGCTTCTGGAAACACCATATATTTT. It specifies CSARSTGASGNTIYF.

The V call is TRBV12-3 or TRBV12-4, the J call TRBJ2-1, with 9 bases identical to TRBD2. CDR3 length equals 13 residues. The V gene end was trimmed by 5 bases and the J gene end by 7 bases; junction bases not matched to a gene: 3. CDR3 DNA sequence: TGTGCCAGCAGTGGTAGCGGGAGAAATGAGCAGTTCTTC. Translated, it gives CASSGSGRNEQFF.

The chain couples TRBV19 to TRBJ2-2, with D perhaps TRBD2 (5 bases). Looked up from germline, CDR1 is LNHDA and CDR2 is SQIVND (reference sequence). The V end lost 2 bases, the J end lost 4 bases, and 14 bases lay between the germline ends. This CDR3 contains 16 residues. The CDR3 loop is CASSIISGTFTGELFF. In DNA, the CDR3 is TGTGCCAGTAGTATAATTTCGGGAACCTTCACCGGGGAGCTGTTTTTT.

The chain uses TRBV2 and TRBJ2-4, with 9 bases that match TRBD2. The V gene's germline CDR1 is SNHLY and CDR2 FYNNEI. This CDR3 contains 18 residues. The V segment lost 6 bases and the J segment 0 bases; nucleotides outside the gene matches: 12. In DNA form, the CDR3 reads TGTGCCAGCAGCACTAGCGGGCCGGGCGTCCTAGCCAAAAACATTCAGTACTTC. This sequence encodes CASSTSGPGVLAKNIQYF.

This chain joins TRBV7-9 and TRBJ1-2, with 8 bases identical to TRBD1. After removal of 5 bases from V and 8 bases from J, the junction contained 13 bases not matched to a gene. Looked up from germline, CDR1 is SEHNR and CDR2 is FQNEAQ (reference sequence). The CDR3 has 15 amino acids. The CDR3 region is CASSTRYRGYSGYTF. CDR3 DNA: TGTGCCAGCAGCACGCGATACAGGGGGTATAGCGGCTACACCTTC.

The CDR3 nucleotides are TGCAGCGTGGGGGGGACAGGGGGGTCCCTAGCCAAAAACATTCAGTACTTC. It codes for CSVGGTGGSLAKNIQYF. The rearrangement links TRBV29-1 to TRBJ2-4; TRBD1 aligns across 11 bases. Per the germline V gene, CDR1 is SQVTM and CDR2 is ANQGSEA. The CDR3 covers 17 residues. With V trimmed by 6 bases and J by 0 bases, 10 bases remained unmatched.

The rearrangement uses TRBV29-1 and TRBJ2-5, with 11 bases lining up with TRBD2. Germline V CDR1 and CDR2: SQVTM, ANQGSEA. J lost 5 bases, V lost 7 bases, and 9 bases had no gene match. The CDR3 covers 14 residues. The CDR3 DNA reads TGCAGCGCTACCGGGACTAGCGGTTGGGAGACCCAGTACTTC. Amino acids: CSATGTSGWETQYF.

This clonotype occurred once. CDR3 sequence (DNA): TGTGCCAGCAGTTTAAACCTAGCGGGTCAAGAGACCCAGTACTTC. Residues: CASSLNLAGQETQYF. J is TRBJ2-5 and V is TRBV12-3 or TRBV12-4; 8 bases match TRBD2. The V segment lost 2 bases and the J segment 2 bases; nucleotides outside the gene matches: 4. The CDR3 is made up of 15 amino acids.